The 7 T cell receptor beta chains below all came from one sample that was sequenced in a study of blood T cell repertoires in COVID-19. The assay was immunoSEQ multiplex PCR, and TCRdb's table has in-frame clones only and misses some. This repertoire shows 470,000 or so clones, around 85% found once; its top ten account for approximately 3%. The sequenced sample was peripheral blood. The receptors shown here come from a human donor in a cohort sampled during active COVID-19.

The chain recombines TRBV28 with TRBJ1-3; 8 nucleotides align to TRBD1. V shed 4 bases, J shed 4 bases, and the junction held 3 bases outside the gene matches. CDR3 size: 14 residues. Germline CDR1 is MDHEN and CDR2 is SYDVKM. The CDR3 bases are TGTGCCAGCAGTTCCCGACAGGGGGGAAACACCATATATTTT. Protein: CASSSRQGGNTIYF.

Comment on this clone: The junction does not match germline at one end; this may be a read error. The chain combines TRBV30 with TRBJ1-2; D perhaps matches TRBD1 (5 bases). From germline, CDR1 is GTSNPN and CDR2 SVGIG (reference sequence). The CDR3 spans 14 residues. The CDR3: CARSNREGLRGYTF. CDR3 bases: TGTGCCCGGAGCAATCGGGAGGGACTTCGTGGCTACACCTTC.

This rearrangement joins TRBV19 to TRBJ1-1; D gene uncertain. Per the germline V gene, CDR1 is LNHDA and CDR2 is SQIVND (reference sequence). The CDR3 runs 13 residues. Trimming left V 4 bases short and J 4 bases short, with 10 bases between. As DNA, the CDR3 is TGTGCCAGTAGTAAACAGACCAGCACTGAAGCTTTCTTT. Its protein product is CASSKQTSTEAFF.

The chain employs TRBV18 and TRBJ1-2; possible D gene TRBD1, 6 bases. The length of the CDR3 is 15 residues. V lost 4 bases, J lost 1 base, and 13 bases lay in between. CDR1 is KGHSH, CDR2 LQKENI, per germline. In DNA, the CDR3 is TGTGCCAGCTCACACGACAGGCCCCTTAACTATGGCTACACCTTC. It specifies CASSHDRPLNYGYTF.

This clone was observed a few times. The chain recombines TRBV6-5 with TRBJ1-1; TRBD1 is a possible D gene (6 bases). This CDR3 has 16 amino acids. Trimming left V 4 bases short and J 1 base short, with 16 bases between. CDR1 MNHEY and CDR2 SVGAGI come from the germline V gene. In nucleotides, the CDR3 is TGTGCCAGCAGTTCCCTCAGGGGCCGAGGGAACACTGAAGCTTTCTTT. It yields the protein CASSSLRGRGNTEAFF.

This sequence joins TRBV19 and TRBJ1-1; a weak D match, TRBD1 (5 bases). The ends were cut back, 4 bases at V and 4 bases at J, with 16 bases in the middle. Germline V CDR1 and CDR2: LNHDA, SQIVND (reference sequence). The CDR3 length is 15 residues. The CDR3 DNA reads as TGTGCCAGTAGTAGAGAGAAGGGGCAGGTCACTGAAGCTTTCTTT. This gives the protein CASSREKGQVTEAFF.

V gene TRBV12-5 combines with J gene TRBJ1-4; 11 nucleotides line up with TRBD1. Trimming removed 5 bases from V and 7 bases from J; junction bases left unmatched: 3. The CDR3 totals 14 residues. The germline gives CDR1 LGHNT, CDR2 FRNRAP. CDR3 loop: CASGGGTGGEKLFF. The CDR3 nucleotides are TGTGCTAGTGGTGGGGGGACAGGGGGTGAAAAACTGTTTTTT.